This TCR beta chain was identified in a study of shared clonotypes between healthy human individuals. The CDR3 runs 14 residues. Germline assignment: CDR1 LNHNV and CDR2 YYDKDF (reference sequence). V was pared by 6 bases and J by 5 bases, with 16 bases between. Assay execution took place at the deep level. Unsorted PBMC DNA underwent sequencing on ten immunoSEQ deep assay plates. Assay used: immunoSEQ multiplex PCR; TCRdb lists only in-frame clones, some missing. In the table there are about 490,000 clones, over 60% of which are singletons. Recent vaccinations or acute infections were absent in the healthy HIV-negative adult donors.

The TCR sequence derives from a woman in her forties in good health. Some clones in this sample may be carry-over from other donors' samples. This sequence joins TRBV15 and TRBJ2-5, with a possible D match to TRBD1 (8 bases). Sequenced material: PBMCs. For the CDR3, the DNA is TGTGCCACCAGAATCGGACAGGGAGGGGAGACCCAGTACTTC. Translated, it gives CATRIGQGGETQYF.